Listed below are T cell receptor beta chains from one sample, sequenced in a study of T cells in tuberculosis. TCRdb's copy holds only in-frame clones and misses some; the assay was immunoSEQ multiplex PCR. In the table there are under 35,000 clones, approximately 95% of which are singletons. Sequenced material: PBMCs. The source of these receptors is a donor between 10 and 29 years old with latent tuberculosis or without tuberculosis infection. Each CDR3 is given with its conserved first and last residue. Each record gives: V gene, D gene, J gene, CDR3 protein. D genes are given only for firm matches.

TRBV5-6	-	TRBJ1-5	CASSSPRVPLPQHF
TRBV28	TRBD1	TRBJ2-5	CASGDRGGVETQYF
TRBV2	-	TRBJ2-1	CASSGGGGEQFF
TRBV2	TRBD1	TRBJ1-1	CASTRDRPTEAFF
TRBV25-1	-	TRBJ1-5	CASSGLSGDVMESQPQHF
TRBV5-4	TRBD2	TRBJ2-1	CASSPGVVTSGSLNEQFF
TRBV18	-	TRBJ1-2	CASSLRDGYTF
TRBV18	-	TRBJ1-2	CASSPEAETNYGYTF
TRBV4-1	-	TRBJ2-1	CASSQDNSGYNEQFF
TRBV25-1	TRBD1	TRBJ1-1	CASSEYKQDREAFF
TRBV30	-	TRBJ1-4	CAWNRGEKLFF
TRBV7-3	-	TRBJ2-1	CASSLSPTEVYEQFF
TRBV11-1	-	TRBJ1-2	CASSFSGLNYGYTF
TRBV5-1	TRBD2	TRBJ2-1	CASRALAGGYYEQFF
TRBV7-2	-	TRBJ1-5	CASSLLRDSNQPQHF
TRBV30	-	TRBJ2-1	CAWSSFSSYNEQFF
TRBV18	TRBD1	TRBJ2-3	CASSATGADTQYF
TRBV28	-	TRBJ1-4	CASRVTGRQEKLFF
TRBV15	-	TRBJ1-3	CATSIRPRSGNTIYF
TRBV27	-	TRBJ1-3	CASSLSGTPGNTIYF
TRBV27	-	TRBJ1-3	CASTPTYRSGNTIYF
TRBV10-3	TRBD1	TRBJ2-7	CAISDRTGGDYEQYF
TRBV6-6	-	TRBJ1-4	CAVAPTNEKLFF
TRBV28	-	TRBJ2-2	CASGTPGTNTGELFF
TRBV2	-	TRBJ2-7	CASRDSADYEQYF
TRBV5-6	TRBD1	TRBJ1-2	CASSSDRGLGYTF
TRBV29-1	-	TRBJ2-5	CSAPIGGVQTQYF
TRBV6-5	-	TRBJ2-2	CASTQGGWNGELFF
TRBV6-5	-	TRBJ1-4	CASSYYRVTSNEKLFF
TRBV2	TRBD2	TRBJ2-2	CASSPSGNPTGELFF
TRBV28	TRBD1	TRBJ1-1	CASSFGDSVREAFF
TRBV18	TRBD2	TRBJ2-5	CASSPFPGTSGTETQYF